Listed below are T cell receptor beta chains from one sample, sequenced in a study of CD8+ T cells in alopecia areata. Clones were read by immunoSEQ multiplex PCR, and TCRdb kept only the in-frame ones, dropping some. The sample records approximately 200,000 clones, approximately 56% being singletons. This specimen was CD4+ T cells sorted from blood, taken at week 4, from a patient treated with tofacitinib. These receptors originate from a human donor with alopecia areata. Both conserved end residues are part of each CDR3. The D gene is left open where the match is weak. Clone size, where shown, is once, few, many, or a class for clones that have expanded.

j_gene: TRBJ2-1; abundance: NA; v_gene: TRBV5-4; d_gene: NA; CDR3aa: CASSPPGLPTYNEQFF; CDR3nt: TGTGCCAGCAGCCCACCGGGACTCCCGACGTACAATGAGCAGTTCTTC
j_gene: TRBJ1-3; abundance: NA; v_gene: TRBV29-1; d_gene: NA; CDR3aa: CSAANRDVGNTIYF; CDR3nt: TGCAGCGCAGCAAATCGGGACGTTGGAAACACCATATATTTT
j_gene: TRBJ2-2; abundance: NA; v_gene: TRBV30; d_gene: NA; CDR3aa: CAWSRDPSGNTGELFF; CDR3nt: TGTGCCTGGAGTCGAGACCCGTCGGGGAACACCGGGGAGCTGTTTTTT
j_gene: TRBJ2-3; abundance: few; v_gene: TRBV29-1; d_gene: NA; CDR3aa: CSVEPRFTDTQYF; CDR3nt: TGCAGCGTTGAACCCAGGTTCACAGATACGCAGTATTTT
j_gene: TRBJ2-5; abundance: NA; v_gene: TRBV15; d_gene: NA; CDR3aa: CATSRIGETQYF; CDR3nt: TGTGCCACCAGCCGGATAGGAGAGACCCAGTACTTC
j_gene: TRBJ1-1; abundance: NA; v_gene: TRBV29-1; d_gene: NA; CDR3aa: CSVEGRMNTEAFF; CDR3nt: TGCAGCGTTGAGGGAAGAATGAACACTGAAGCTTTCTTT
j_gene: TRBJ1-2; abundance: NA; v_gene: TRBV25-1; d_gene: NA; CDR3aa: CASSDGGNYGYTF; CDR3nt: TGTGCCAGCAGTGATGGGGGTAACTATGGCTACACCTTC
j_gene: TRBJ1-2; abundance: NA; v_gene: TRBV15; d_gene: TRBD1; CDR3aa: CATSSHPTGTDLYGYTF; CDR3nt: TGTGCCACCAGCAGTCACCCAACCGGGACAGATCTTTATGGCTACACCTTC
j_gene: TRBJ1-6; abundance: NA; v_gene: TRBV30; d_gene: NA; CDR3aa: CAWSEDISNSPLHF; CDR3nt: TGTGCCTGGAGCGAGGACATTAGTAATTCACCCCTCCACTTT
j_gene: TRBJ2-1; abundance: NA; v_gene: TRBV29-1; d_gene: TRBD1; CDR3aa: CSVEGGQGANEQFF; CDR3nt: TGCAGCGTTGAGGGGGGACAGGGTGCCAATGAGCAGTTCTTC
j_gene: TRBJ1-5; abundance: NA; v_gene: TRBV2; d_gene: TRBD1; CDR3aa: CASSGTGGQPQHF; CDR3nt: TGTGCCAGCAGTGGGACAGGGGGTCAGCCCCAGCATTTT
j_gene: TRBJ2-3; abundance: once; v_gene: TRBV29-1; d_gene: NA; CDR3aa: CSVEVSGKGDTQYF; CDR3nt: TGCAGCGTTGAAGTCAGCGGCAAGGGAGATACGCAGTATTTT
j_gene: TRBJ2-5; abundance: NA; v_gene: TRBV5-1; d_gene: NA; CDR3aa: CASTSSVETGSMYF; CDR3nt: TGCGCCAGCACCTCTTCCGTAGAGACAGGCTCGATGTACTTC
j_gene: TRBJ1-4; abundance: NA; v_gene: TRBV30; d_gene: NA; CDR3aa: CAGSTFNEKLFF; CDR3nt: TGTGCCGGGAGTACCTTTAATGAAAAACTGTTTTTT
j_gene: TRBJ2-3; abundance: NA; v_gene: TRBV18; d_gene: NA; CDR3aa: CASSPSTDTQYF; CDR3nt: TGTGCCAGCTCTCCGAGCACAGATACGCAGTATTTT
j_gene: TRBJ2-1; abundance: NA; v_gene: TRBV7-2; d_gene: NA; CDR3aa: CASSLAGSKVYEQFF; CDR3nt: TGTGCCAGCAGCTTAGCAGGGTCTAAGGTCTATGAGCAGTTCTTC
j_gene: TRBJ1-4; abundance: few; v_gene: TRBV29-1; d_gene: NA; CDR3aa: CSVEEGVNEKLFF; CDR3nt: TGCAGCGTTGAAGAAGGAGTCAATGAAAAACTGTTTTTT
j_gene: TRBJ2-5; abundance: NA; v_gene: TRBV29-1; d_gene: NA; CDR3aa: CSVEDPDIQETQYF; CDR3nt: TGCAGCGTTGAAGATCCGGACATCCAAGAGACCCAGTACTTC
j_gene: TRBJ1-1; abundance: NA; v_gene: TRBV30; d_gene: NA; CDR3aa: CAWSKGQNTEAFF; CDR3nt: TGTGCCTGGAGTAAAGGACAGAACACTGAAGCTTTCTTT
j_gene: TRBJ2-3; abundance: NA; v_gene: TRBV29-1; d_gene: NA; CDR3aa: CSVDVGASDTQYF; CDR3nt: TGCAGCGTTGATGTGGGGGCATCAGATACGCAGTATTTT
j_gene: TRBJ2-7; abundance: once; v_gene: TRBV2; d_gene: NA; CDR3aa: CASNPTDGPYEQYF; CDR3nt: TGTGCCAGCAACCCTACGGACGGTCCCTACGAGCAGTACTTC
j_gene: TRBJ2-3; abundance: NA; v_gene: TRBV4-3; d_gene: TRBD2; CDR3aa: CASSQVTPLSSGGMYTQYF; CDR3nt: TGCGCCAGCAGCCAAGTCACCCCACTTTCTAGCGGGGGCATGTATACGCAGTATTTT
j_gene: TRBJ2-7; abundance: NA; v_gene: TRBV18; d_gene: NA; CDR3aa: CASSEAYEQYF; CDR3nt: TGTGCCAGCTCAGAGGCGTACGAGCAGTACTTC
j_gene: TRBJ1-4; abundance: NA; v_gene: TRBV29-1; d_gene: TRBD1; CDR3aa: CSVEEGGTGGKLFF; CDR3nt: TGCAGCGTTGAAGAGGGAGGGACAGGGGGAAAACTGTTTTTT
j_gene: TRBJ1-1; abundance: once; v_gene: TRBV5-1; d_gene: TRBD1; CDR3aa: CASSSQVTGGTEAFF; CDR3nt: TGCGCCAGCAGCTCGCAGGTGACAGGGGGCACTGAAGCTTTCTTT
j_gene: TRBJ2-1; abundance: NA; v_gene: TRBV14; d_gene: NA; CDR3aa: CASSSKFF; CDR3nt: TGTGCCAGCAGCTCTAAGTTCTTC
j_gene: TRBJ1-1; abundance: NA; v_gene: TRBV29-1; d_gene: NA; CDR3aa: CSVVRRGNTEAFF; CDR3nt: TGCAGCGTTGTGCGTAGGGGGAACACTGAAGCTTTCTTT
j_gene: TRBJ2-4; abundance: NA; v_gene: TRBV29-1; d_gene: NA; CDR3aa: CSGGVGLNIQYF; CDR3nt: TGCAGCGGGGGAGTAGGTCTAAACATTCAGTACTTC
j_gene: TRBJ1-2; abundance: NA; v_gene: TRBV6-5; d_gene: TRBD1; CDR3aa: CASSTRDSAYGYTF; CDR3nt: TGTGCCAGCAGCACAAGGGACAGTGCCTATGGCTACACCTTC
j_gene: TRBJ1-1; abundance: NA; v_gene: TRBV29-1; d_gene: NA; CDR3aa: CSVGNTEAFF; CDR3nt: TGCAGCGTTGGTAACACTGAAGCTTTCTTT
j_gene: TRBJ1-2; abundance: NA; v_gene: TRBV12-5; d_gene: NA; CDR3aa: CASGLETESYGYTF; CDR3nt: TGTGCTAGTGGTTTGGAGACAGAATCCTATGGCTACACCTTC
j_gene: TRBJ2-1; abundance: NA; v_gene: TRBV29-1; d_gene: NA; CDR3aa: CSIWTPYNEQFF; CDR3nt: TGCAGCATATGGACACCATACAATGAGCAGTTCTTC
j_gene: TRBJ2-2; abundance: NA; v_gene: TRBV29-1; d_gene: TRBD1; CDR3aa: CSVAGQGTGELFF; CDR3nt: TGCAGCGTGGCGGGACAGGGGACCGGGGAGCTGTTTTTT
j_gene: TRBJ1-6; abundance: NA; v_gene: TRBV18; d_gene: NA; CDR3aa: CASSPYREGSPLHF; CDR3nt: TGTGCCAGCTCACCTTACAGGGAAGGTTCACCCCTCCACTTT
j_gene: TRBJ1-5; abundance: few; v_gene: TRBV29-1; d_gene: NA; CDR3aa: CSVGTGGGNQPQHF; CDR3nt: TGCAGCGTAGGTACAGGAGGAGGCAATCAGCCCCAGCATTTT
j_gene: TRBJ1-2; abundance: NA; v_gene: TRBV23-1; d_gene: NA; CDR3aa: CASSQSPAVTNYGYTF; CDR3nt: TGCGCCAGCAGTCAATCCCCTGCAGTAACTAACTATGGCTACACCTTC
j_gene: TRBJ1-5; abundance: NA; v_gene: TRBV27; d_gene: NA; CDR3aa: CASSPPRTSNQPQHF; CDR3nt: TGTGCCAGCAGTCCCCCACGGACTAGCAATCAGCCCCAGCATTTT
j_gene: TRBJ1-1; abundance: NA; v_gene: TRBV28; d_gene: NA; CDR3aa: CASSPPSGITEAFF; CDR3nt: TGTGCCAGCAGTCCCCCTAGCGGTATCACTGAAGCTTTCTTT
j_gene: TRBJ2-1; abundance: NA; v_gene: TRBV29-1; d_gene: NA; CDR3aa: CSGEVVAYNEQFF; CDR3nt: TGCAGCGGAGAGGTGGTAGCCTACAATGAGCAGTTCTTC
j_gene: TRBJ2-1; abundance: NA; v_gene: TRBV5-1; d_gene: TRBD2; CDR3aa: CASSLAGQRGPYNEQFF; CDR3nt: TGCGCCAGCAGCTTGGCCGGCCAGCGGGGGCCGTACAATGAGCAGTTCTTC
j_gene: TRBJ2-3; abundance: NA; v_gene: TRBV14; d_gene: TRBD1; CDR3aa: CASSQARRTGASTDTQYF; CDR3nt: TGTGCCAGCAGCCAAGCTAGAAGGACAGGGGCTAGCACAGATACGCAGTATTTT
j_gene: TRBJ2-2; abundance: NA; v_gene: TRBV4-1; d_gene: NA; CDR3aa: CASSQVTGGELFF; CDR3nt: TGCGCCAGCAGCCAAGTTACTGGCGGGGAGCTGTTTTTT
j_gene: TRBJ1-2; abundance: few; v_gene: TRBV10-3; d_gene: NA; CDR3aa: CAYGGTAANYGYTF; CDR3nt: TGTGCCTACGGAGGGACGGCTGCTAACTATGGCTACACCTTC
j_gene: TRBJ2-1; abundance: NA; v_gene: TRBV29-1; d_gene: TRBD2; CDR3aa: CSVERRLAGAPGEQFF; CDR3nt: TGCAGCGTTGAAAGAAGACTAGCGGGGGCTCCGGGGGAGCAGTTCTTC
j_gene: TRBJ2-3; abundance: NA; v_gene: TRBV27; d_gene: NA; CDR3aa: CASSLVRGAQYF; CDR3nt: TGTGCCAGCAGTTTGGTCCGAGGGGCGCAGTATTTT
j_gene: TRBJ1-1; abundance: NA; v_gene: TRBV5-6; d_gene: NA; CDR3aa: CASSLVGRDNTEAFF; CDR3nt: TGTGCCAGCAGCTTGGTAGGCAGGGACAACACTGAAGCTTTCTTT
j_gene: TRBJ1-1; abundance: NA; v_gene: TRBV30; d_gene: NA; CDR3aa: CAWSVKGHRVEAFF; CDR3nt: TGTGCCTGGAGCGTGAAGGGACATCGGGTAGAAGCTTTCTTT
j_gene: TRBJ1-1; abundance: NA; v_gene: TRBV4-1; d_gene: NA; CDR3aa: CASSQITANTEAFF; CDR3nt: TGCGCCAGCAGCCAAATCACAGCCAACACTGAAGCTTTCTTT
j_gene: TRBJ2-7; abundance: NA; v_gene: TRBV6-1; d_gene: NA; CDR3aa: CASKQGSVSYEQYF; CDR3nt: TGTGCCAGCAAGCAGGGGAGCGTCTCCTACGAGCAGTACTTC
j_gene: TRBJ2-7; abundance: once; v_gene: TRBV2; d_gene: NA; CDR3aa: CASSGGVLAYEQYF; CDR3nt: TGTGCCAGCAGTGGGGGCGTCCTCGCCTACGAGCAGTACTTC
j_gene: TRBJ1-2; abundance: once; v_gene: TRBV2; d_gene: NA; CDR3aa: CASSVQPYGYTF; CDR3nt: TGTGCCAGCAGTGTACAACCCTATGGCTACACCTTC
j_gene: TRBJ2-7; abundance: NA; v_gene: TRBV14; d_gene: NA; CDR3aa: CASSEGTYYEQYF; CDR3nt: TGTGCCAGCAGCGAGGGGACCTACTACGAGCAGTACTTC